What follows are 30 T cell receptor beta chains derived from one specimen sequenced in a study of T cell repertoires in ileal Crohn's disease. Assay: immunoSEQ multiplex PCR; the TCRdb copy retains only in-frame clones and omits some. This sample has about 6,900 clones, with 65% to 85% found just once. Material: ileal tissue. These receptors were obtained from an adult with Crohn's disease.

The V gene is TRBV29-1, the J gene TRBJ1-2; D is perhaps TRBD1 (5 bases). Looked up from germline, CDR1 is SQVTM and CDR2 is ANQGSEA. V gave up 4 bases and J gave up 7 bases, with 16 bases separating them. CDR3 length: 13 amino acids. In nucleotides, the CDR3 is TGCAGCGTTGGCCTTGGGGCCTACCGTGGCTACACCTTC. This codes for CSVGLGAYRGYTF.

A single count supports this clone. This chain uses TRBV5-1 with TRBJ2-7; 14 nucleotides match TRBD2. With 0 bases clipped from V and 6 bases from J, the junction kept 2 bases outside the gene matches. The germline CDR1 and CDR2 sequences are SGHRS and YFSETQ. The CDR3 has 15 amino acids. The CDR3 loop reads CASSLGGLAGAEQYF. The CDR3 DNA reads as TGCGCCAGCAGCTTGGGGGGACTAGCGGGAGCCGAGCAGTACTTC.

This clone was found once. The sample contains more than one DNA sequence encoding this CDR3. The chain couples TRBV30 to TRBJ1-2, with 8 bases aligning to TRBD1. The V gene's germline CDR1 is GTSNPN and CDR2 SVGIG (reference sequence). J was trimmed by 8 bases and V by 1 base; bases with no gene match: 9. CDR3 length: 14 amino acids. CDR3 in amino acids: CAWSGAGGGYGYTF. The CDR3 nucleotides read TGTGCCTGGAGTGGAGCAGGGGGCGGGTACGGCTACACCTTC.

The chain has TRBV4-2 and TRBJ1-5; possibly TRBD1 for D (6 bases). This CDR3 has 18 amino acids. Trimming stripped 0 bases from V and 7 bases from J, with 22 bases between. The germline V gene has CDR1 LGHNA and CDR2 YNFKEQ. The CDR3 spells CASSQDLTGMTASQPQHF. For the CDR3, the DNA is TGTGCCAGCAGCCAAGATTTGACAGGAATGACGGCGTCCCAGCCCCAGCATTTT.

The chain employs TRBV10-2 and TRBJ2-3; 9 nucleotides align to TRBD2. Trimming removed 5 bases from V and 5 bases from J; junction bases left unmatched: 11. The CDR3 has 16 amino acids. Germline V lookup: CDR1 WSHSY, CDR2 SAAADI. This CDR3 is CASSSELAGWGDTQYF. As DNA, the CDR3 is TGCGCCAGCAGTAGTGAACTAGCGGGTTGGGGAGATACGCAGTATTTT.

The chain uses TRBV27 and TRBJ1-2; 9 bases line up with TRBD1. With 3 bases clipped from V and 6 bases from J, the junction kept 11 bases outside the gene matches. The CDR3 spans 16 residues. Germline CDR1 reads MNHEY; CDR2 reads SMNVEV (reference sequence). The CDR3 DNA is TGTGCCAGCAGTTTTAGGGCCGAACAGGGGGCTAATGGCTACACCTTC. This translates into CASSFRAEQGANGYTF.

This clone was counted only a few times. The chain links TRBV19 to TRBJ2-6; D gene ambiguous. Trimming shortened V by 0 bases and J by 0 bases, and 9 bases separated the two germline ends. Germline V gene sequence: CDR1 LNHDA, CDR2 SQIVND (reference sequence). This CDR3 region has 17 residues. CDR3 amino acids: CASSIDLSHSGANVLTF. CDR3 nucleotide sequence: TGTGCCAGTAGTATAGATCTCAGTCACTCTGGGGCCAACGTCCTGACTTTC.

This clone was detected only a few times. The rearrangement uses TRBV5-6 and TRBJ1-1; 7 nucleotides match TRBD1. The CDR3 totals 12 residues. Per germline, CDR1 SGHDT and CDR2 YYEEEE. J gave up 10 bases and V 4 bases, and 7 bases lay outside the gene matches. CDR3 nucleotide sequence: TGTGCCAGCAGCATTTTGACAGGGAGAGCTTTCTTT. It specifies CASSILTGRAFF.

The chain is built from TRBV18 and TRBJ1-5, with TRBD1 as a possible D gene (6 bases). CDR3 length: 15 amino acids. V lost 2 bases, J lost 5 bases, and 13 bases lay in between. CDR1 is KGHSH and CDR2 is LQKENI in the germline V gene. CDR3 amino acids: CASSPSDSRDQPQHF. The DNA for the CDR3 is TGTGCCAGCTCACCATCGGACAGCCGAGATCAGCCCCAGCATTTT.

This clone turned up a few times. The rearrangement joins TRBV18 to TRBJ2-1; 8 bases are a match to TRBD2. Germline CDR1 KGHSH, CDR2 LQKENI. This CDR3 contains 21 residues. J was trimmed by 0 bases and V by 3 bases; bases with no gene match: 19. The DNA of the CDR3 is TGTGCCAGCTCACCTCAGGACAGCGGGAGCTTCTCAATCCACTCCTACAATGAGCAGTTCTTC. The encoded protein is CASSPQDSGSFSIHSYNEQFF.

This sequence joins TRBV5-6 and TRBJ1-1; 10 bases line up with TRBD1. This CDR3 comprises 14 residues. The germline CDR1 and CDR2 sequences are SGHDT and YYEEEE. Unmatched junction bases numbered 3, after V lost 2 bases and J lost 5 bases. This CDR3 reads CASSLPDRGTEAFF. The CDR3 DNA reads TGTGCCAGCAGCTTACCGGACAGGGGGACTGAAGCTTTCTTT.

For the CDR3, the DNA is TGTGCCAGCAGGGGACAGGGAGCGAATCAGCCCCAGCATTTT. Its translation: CASRGQGANQPQHF. The chain employs TRBV6-5 and TRBJ1-5, with 9 bases fitting TRBD1. The germline gives CDR1 MNHEY, CDR2 SVGAGI. This CDR3 contains 14 residues. V was clipped by 6 bases and J by 4 bases; unmatched bases: 4.

This clone was seen only once. The chain combines TRBV30 with TRBJ2-7; the D is unclear. The CDR3 runs 13 residues. Germline V CDR1 and CDR2: GTSNPN, SVGIG (reference sequence). The V end lost 3 bases, the J end lost 5 bases, and 14 bases lay between the germline ends. DNA for the CDR3: TGTGCCTGGAGGCGCAGCCAGGCCCACGAGCAGTACTTC. It specifies CAWRRSQAHEQYF.

V and J are TRBV6-6 and TRBJ1-5; D gene uncertain. In germline, CDR1 is MNHNY, CDR2 SVGAGI (reference sequence). The CDR3 is 14 residues long. V lost 4 bases and J 10 bases, leaving 17 bases between the germline ends. For the CDR3, the DNA is TGTGCCAGCAGTTCTCGGGAGACATCAGGCCCCCAGCATTTT. Protein product: CASSSRETSGPQHF.

V is TRBV7-9 and J is TRBJ1-2, with TRBD1 identical over 10 bases. The V segment lost 5 bases and the J segment 5 bases; nucleotides outside the gene matches: 8. CDR1 is SEHNR, CDR2 FQNEAQ, per germline (reference sequence). The CDR3 is 15 amino acids. For the CDR3, the DNA is TGTGCCAGCAGCAAAGGGACAGGGGATGTTTATGGCTACACCTTC. Its translation is CASSKGTGDVYGYTF.

V gene TRBV7-9 combines with J gene TRBJ1-1, with TRBD1 as a possible D gene (6 bases). The CDR3 totals 12 residues. The V and J ends lost 1 base and 7 bases respectively, with 7 bases between them. CDR1 and CDR2 (germline): SEHNR, FQNEAQ (reference sequence). The CDR3 sequence is CASSLVRGEAFF. As DNA, the CDR3 is TGTGCCAGCAGCTTAGTCAGGGGTGAAGCTTTCTTT. Variable domain in full (rest from reference TRBV7-9 and TRBJ1-1): DTGVSQNPRHKITKRGQNVTFRCDPISEHNRLYWYRQTLGQGPEFLTYFQNEAQLEKSRLLSDRFSAERPKGSFSTLEIQRTEQGDSAMYLCASSLVRGEAFFGQGTRLTVV.

The CDR3 spells CASSRDQGSNQPQHF. In DNA, the CDR3 is TGTGCCAGCAGCCGAGACCAGGGTAGCAATCAGCCCCAGCATTTT. The chain uses TRBV7-2 and TRBJ1-5; TRBD1 is a possible D gene (5 bases). The CDR3 consists of 15 residues. Germline-derived CDR1 and CDR2 are SGHTA and FQGNSA. V was cut by 5 bases and J by 0 bases, with 11 bases left in between.

J is TRBJ2-5 and V is TRBV9; 9 nucleotides agree with TRBD1. J gave up 4 bases and V 4 bases, and 8 bases lay outside the gene matches. There are 15 residues in the CDR3. The germline gives CDR1 SGDLS, CDR2 YYNGEE. The CDR3 protein is CASSSRDRAGETQYF. The CDR3 region has the DNA TGTGCCAGCAGCTCCCGGGACAGGGCGGGAGAGACCCAGTACTTC.

This clone appeared a single time. The rearrangement joins TRBV14 to TRBJ1-6, with a tentative D call TRBD1 (6 bases). Trimming took 3 bases from V and 2 from J, leaving 11 bases between them. From germline, CDR1 is SGHDN and CDR2 FVKESK. The CDR3 consists of 16 residues. CDR3 protein: CASSHLQGAYNSPLHF. The CDR3 coding sequence is TGTGCCAGCAGCCATCTACAGGGCGCCTATAATTCACCCCTCCACTTT.

The CDR3 DNA reads as TGTGCCTGGAGTGCCGGGACTAGCGGCCAAGAGACCCAGTACTTC. Translated: CAWSAGTSGQETQYF. J is TRBJ2-5 and V is TRBV30, with 11 bases lining up with TRBD2. There are 15 residues in the CDR3. Per the germline V gene, CDR1 is GTSNPN and CDR2 is SVGIG (reference sequence). The V segment lost 1 base and the J segment 1 base; nucleotides outside the gene matches: 2.

The V call is TRBV25-1, the J call TRBJ1-2; the match to TRBD1 covers 7 bases. The CDR3 is made up of 13 amino acids. J lost 6 bases, V lost 4 bases, and 5 bases had no gene match. CDR1 and CDR2 (germline): MGHDK, SYGVNS. The CDR3 loop reads CASSVGDSDGYTF. For the CDR3, the DNA is TGTGCCAGCAGTGTGGGGGACAGCGATGGCTACACCTTC.

CDR3 protein: CASSGDRVEQFF. In DNA, the CDR3 is TGTGCCAGCAGCGGAGACCGGGTAGAGCAGTTCTTC. The chain has TRBV14 and TRBJ2-1, with D uncertain. V was trimmed by 5 bases and J by 10 bases, leaving 12 bases between them. CDR1 is SGHDN and CDR2 is FVKESK in the germline V gene. The CDR3 has 12 residues.

This clone has just one count. V gene TRBV5-1 combines with J gene TRBJ1-2; D may be TRBD1 (5 bases). Trimming cost V 4 bases and J 5 bases, with 12 bases left between them. The CDR3 loop spans 13 amino acids. Per the germline V gene, CDR1 is SGHRS and CDR2 is YFSETQ. CDR3 DNA sequence: TGCGCCAGCAGCGTGACAGAATCATATGGCTACACCTTC. This codes for CASSVTESYGYTF.

The V gene is TRBV6-1, the J gene TRBJ2-4; 7 nucleotides line up with TRBD1. Trimming at V came to 4 bases and at J to 16 bases, leaving 10 bases not matched to a gene. The CDR3 runs to 12 residues. The germline CDR1 and CDR2 sequences are MNHNS and SASEGT. The CDR3 bases are TGTGCCAGCAGTGTTACCCGGACAGGCGGATACTTC. Translated: CASSVTRTGGYF.

The V and J genes are TRBV5-1 and TRBJ1-5; D not certain. The CDR3 runs to 13 residues. Germline CDR1 is SGHRS and CDR2 is YFSETQ. V was trimmed by 0 bases and J by 5 bases, leaving 6 bases between them. CDR3 in DNA: TGCGCCAGCAGCTTGGTTTCGGATCAGCCCCAGCATTTT. This codes for CASSLVSDQPQHF.

Only a few counts were recorded for this clone. The chain couples TRBV2 to TRBJ2-2; TRBD2 matches 7 bases. The V gene end was trimmed by 6 bases and the J gene end by 7 bases; junction bases not matched to a gene: 2. The CDR3 runs 12 residues. Germline V gene sequence: CDR1 SNHLY, CDR2 FYNNEI. CDR3 residues: CASRREGGELFF. The CDR3 coding sequence is TGTGCCAGCAGGAGGGAGGGCGGGGAGCTGTTTTTT.

A single count supports this clone. The rearrangement uses TRBV2 and TRBJ1-2; 7 bases match TRBD1. This CDR3 is 15 amino acids long. In germline, CDR1 is SNHLY, CDR2 FYNNEI. V gave up 7 bases and J gave up 1 base; unmatched junction bases: 9. CDR3 protein: CASTFDRAYNYGYTF. The CDR3 nucleotides are TGTGCCAGCACCTTCGACAGGGCTTATAACTATGGCTACACCTTC.

This clone was found a few times. The V call is TRBV21-1, the J call TRBJ2-5; the D segment call TRBD1 is taken from the table without a DNA check. The J call may not be correct, given that the DNA end is closer to TRBJ2-7. TRBV21-1 is a known pseudogene. The CDR3 contains 15 residues. The CDR3 DNA is TGTGCCAGCAGCAAAGATGAGACAGTTTCCTACGAGCAGTACTTC. The encoded protein is CASSKDETVSYEQYF.

CDR3: CASNPGGSSYNEQFF. The CDR3 DNA is TGTGCCAGCAACCCAGGGGGAAGCTCCTACAATGAGCAGTTCTTC. This chain uses TRBV6-6 with TRBJ2-1, with TRBD1 matching 7 bases. Germline assignment: CDR1 MNHNY and CDR2 SVGAGI (reference sequence). The J segment lost 0 bases and the V segment lost 7 bases, leaving 6 bases of the junction unmatched. The CDR3 has 15 amino acids.

This clone was observed a handful of times. The chain joins TRBV2 to TRBJ1-4, with D possibly TRBD1 on 5 matching bases. The CDR3 is made up of 12 amino acids. Trimming removed 5 bases at V and 10 bases at J, with 11 bases between. The V gene's germline CDR1 is SNHLY and CDR2 FYNNEI. The CDR3 nucleotides are TGTGCCAGCAGTTGGGACTTTGGAAAACTGTTTTTT. Encoded protein: CASSWDFGKLFF.